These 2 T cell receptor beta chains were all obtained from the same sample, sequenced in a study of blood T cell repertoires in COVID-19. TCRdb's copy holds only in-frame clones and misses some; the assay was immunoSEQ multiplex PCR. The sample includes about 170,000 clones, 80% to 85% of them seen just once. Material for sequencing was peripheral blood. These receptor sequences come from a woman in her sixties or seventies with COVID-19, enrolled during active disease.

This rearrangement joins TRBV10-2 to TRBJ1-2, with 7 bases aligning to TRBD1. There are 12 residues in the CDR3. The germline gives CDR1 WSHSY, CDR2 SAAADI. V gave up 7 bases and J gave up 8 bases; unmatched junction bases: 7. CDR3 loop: CASNTGVGGYTF. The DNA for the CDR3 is TGCGCCAGCAACACAGGGGTTGGCGGCTACACCTTC.

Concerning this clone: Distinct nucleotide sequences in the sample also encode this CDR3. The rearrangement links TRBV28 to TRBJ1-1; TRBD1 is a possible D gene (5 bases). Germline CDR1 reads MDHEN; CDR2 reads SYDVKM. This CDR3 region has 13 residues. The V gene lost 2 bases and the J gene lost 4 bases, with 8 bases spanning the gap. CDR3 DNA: TGTGCCAGCAGTTTAGGGGGGGGCACTGAAGCTTTCTTT. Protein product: CASSLGGGTEAFF.